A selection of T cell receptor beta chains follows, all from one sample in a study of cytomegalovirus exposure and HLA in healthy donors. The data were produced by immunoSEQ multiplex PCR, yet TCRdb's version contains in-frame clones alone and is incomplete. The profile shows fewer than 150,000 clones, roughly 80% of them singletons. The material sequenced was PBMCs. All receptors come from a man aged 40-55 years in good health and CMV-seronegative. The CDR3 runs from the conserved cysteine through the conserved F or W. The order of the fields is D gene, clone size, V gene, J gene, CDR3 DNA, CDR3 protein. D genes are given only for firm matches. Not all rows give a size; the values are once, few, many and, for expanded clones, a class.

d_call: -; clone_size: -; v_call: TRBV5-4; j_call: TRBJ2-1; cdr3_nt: TGTGCCAGCAGCGGGGGGACTGGGACGACTTACAATGAGCAGTTCTTC; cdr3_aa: CASSGGTGTTYNEQFF
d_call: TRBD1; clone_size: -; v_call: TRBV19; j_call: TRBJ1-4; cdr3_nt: TGTGCCAGTAGTTATCAGGGGGGCCCAACTAATGAAAAACTGTTTTTT; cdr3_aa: CASSYQGGPTNEKLFF
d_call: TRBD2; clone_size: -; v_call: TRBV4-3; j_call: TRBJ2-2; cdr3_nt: TGCGCCAGCAGCCAGGAGACTAGCGGGGGCGCGAACACCGGGGAGCTGTTTTTT; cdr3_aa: CASSQETSGGANTGELFF
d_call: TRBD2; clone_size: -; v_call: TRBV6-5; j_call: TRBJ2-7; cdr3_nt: TGTGCCAGCAGTCCGATAGCGGGAGGAGCCTACGAGCAGTACTTC; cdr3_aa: CASSPIAGGAYEQYF
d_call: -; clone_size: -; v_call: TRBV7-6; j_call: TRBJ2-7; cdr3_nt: TGTGCCAGCAGCCGACAGGCGTCCTCCTACGAGCAGTACTTC; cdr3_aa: CASSRQASSYEQYF
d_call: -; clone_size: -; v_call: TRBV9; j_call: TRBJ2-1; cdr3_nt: TGTGCCAGCAGCGTAGAGGGGTACAATGAGCAGTTCTTC; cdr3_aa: CASSVEGYNEQFF
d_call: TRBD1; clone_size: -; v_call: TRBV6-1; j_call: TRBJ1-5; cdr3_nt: TGTGCCAGCAGAGCTACAGGGGGCGAGAAGCCCCAGCATTTT; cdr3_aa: CASRATGGEKPQHF
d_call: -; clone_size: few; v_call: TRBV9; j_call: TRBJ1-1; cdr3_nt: TGTGCCAGCGCTTTAGGCGGGACCCTCGGCACTGAAGCTTTCTTT; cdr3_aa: CASALGGTLGTEAFF
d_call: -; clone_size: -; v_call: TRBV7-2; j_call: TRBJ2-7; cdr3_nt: TGTGCCAGCAGCTCAAACTCCTACGAGCAGTACTTC; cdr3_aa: CASSSNSYEQYF
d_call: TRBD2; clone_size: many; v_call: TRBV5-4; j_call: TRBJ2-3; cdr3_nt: TGTGCCAGCAGCTTGAGGCTAGCGGGGGGGCCCACAGATACGCAGTATTTT; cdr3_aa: CASSLRLAGGPTDTQYF
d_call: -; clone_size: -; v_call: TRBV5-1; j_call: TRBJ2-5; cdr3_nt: TGCGCCAGCAGCTGGGGGGGACACCAGACGGAGACCCAGTACTTC; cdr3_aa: CASSWGGHQTETQYF
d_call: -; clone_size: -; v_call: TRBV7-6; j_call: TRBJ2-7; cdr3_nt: TGTGCCAGCAGCTTAGCGGCGGGGGAGCAGTACTTC; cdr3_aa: CASSLAAGEQYF
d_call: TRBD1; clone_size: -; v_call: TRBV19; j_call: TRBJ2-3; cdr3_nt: TGTGCCAGTAGAACCTCACAGGGGTTGGGCACAGATACGCAGTATTTT; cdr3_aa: CASRTSQGLGTDTQYF
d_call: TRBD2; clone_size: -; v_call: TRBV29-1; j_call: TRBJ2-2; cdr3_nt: TGCAGCGTGACTAGCGGGAACACCGGGGAGCTGTTTTTT; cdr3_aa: CSVTSGNTGELFF
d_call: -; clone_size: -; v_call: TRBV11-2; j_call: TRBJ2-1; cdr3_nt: TGTGCCAGCAGCTTAGATTCTCAGGGGCAAGAGCAGTTCTTC; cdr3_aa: CASSLDSQGQEQFF
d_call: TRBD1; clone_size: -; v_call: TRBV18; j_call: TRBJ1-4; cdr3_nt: TGTGCCAGCTCACCCGGACAGGGGGTTAATGAAAAACTGTTTTTT; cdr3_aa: CASSPGQGVNEKLFF
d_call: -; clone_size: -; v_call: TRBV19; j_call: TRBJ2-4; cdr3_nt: TGTGCCAGTAGTATAACGGGAGTAGGCATTCAGTACTTC; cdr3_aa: CASSITGVGIQYF
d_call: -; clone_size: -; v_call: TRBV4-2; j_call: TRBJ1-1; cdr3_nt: TGTGCCAGCAGCGGAGGGGAAGCTTTCTTT; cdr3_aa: CASSGGEAFF
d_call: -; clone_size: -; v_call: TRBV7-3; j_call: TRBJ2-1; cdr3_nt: TGTGCCAGCAGCTTAACTAGCGGCACAAGGGATGAGCAGTTCTTC; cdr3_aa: CASSLTSGTRDEQFF
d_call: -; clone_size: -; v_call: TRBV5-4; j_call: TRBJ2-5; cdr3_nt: TGTGCCAGCAGCTTGGCGGACGGGGGGCCGACCCAGTACTTC; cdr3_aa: CASSLADGGPTQYF
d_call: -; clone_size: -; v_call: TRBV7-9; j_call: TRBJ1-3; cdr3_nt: TGTGCCAGCAGCTTAGCTGGGGGCGCAGATGGAAACACCATATATTTT; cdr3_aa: CASSLAGGADGNTIYF
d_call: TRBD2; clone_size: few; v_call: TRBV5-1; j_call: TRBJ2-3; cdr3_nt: TGCGCCAGCAGCTTGCTAGGACTAGGAACAGATACGCAGTATTTT; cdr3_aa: CASSLLGLGTDTQYF
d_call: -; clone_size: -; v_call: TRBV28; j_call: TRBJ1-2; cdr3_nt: TGTGCCATCCAAGGGACACGTATGAATGGCTACACCTTC; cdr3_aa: CAIQGTRMNGYTF
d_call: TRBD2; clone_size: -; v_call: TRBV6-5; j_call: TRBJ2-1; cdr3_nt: TGTGCCAGCAGTTACAGGGGACTAGCGGGGGTCGAGCAGTTCTTC; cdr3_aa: CASSYRGLAGVEQFF
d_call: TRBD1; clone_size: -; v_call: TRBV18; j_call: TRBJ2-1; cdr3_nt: TGTGCCAGCTCACCTACGGACAGGGGCCATGAGCAGTTCTTC; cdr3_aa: CASSPTDRGHEQFF
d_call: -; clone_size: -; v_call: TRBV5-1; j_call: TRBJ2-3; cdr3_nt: TGCGCCAGCAGCTTGGCTCCTCCGACAGATACGCAGTATTTT; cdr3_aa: CASSLAPPTDTQYF
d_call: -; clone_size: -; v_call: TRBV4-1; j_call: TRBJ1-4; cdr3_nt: TGCGCCAGCAGCCGACCGGTTGACTGGGAAAAACTGTTTTTT; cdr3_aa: CASSRPVDWEKLFF
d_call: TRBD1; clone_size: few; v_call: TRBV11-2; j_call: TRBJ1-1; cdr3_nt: TGTGCCAGCAGCTCAGTTCGTTGGACAGGGGCCCGCTTGAACACTGAAGCTTTCTTT; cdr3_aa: CASSSVRWTGARLNTEAFF
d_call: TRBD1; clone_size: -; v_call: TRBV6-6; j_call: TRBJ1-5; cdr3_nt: TGTGCCAGCAGTTACGGACAGGGGGCAAACAATCAGCCCCAGCATTTT; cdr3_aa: CASSYGQGANNQPQHF
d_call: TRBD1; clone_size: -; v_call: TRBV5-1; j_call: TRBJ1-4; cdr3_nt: TGCGCCAGCAGCTCCGCGACAGGGGGCGCGAATGAAAAACTGTTTTTT; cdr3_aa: CASSSATGGANEKLFF
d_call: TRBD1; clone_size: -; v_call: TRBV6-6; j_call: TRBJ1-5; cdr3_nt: TGTGCCAGCAGTCAGTTCTTTCAGGGGGCTGATCAGCCCCAGCATTTT; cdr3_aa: CASSQFFQGADQPQHF
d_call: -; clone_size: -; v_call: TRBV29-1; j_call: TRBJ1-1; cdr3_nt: TGCAGCGTTCAGGCAGGGGCTGGGGCTGAAGCTTTCTTT; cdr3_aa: CSVQAGAGAEAFF
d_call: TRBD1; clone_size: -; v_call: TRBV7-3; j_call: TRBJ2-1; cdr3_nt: TGTGCCAGCAGCTTAGGGACAGGTAACAATGAGCAGTTCTTC; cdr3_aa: CASSLGTGNNEQFF
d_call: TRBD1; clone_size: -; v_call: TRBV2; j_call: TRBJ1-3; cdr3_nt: TGTGCCAGCAGTTGGCAGGGGGTCGGAAACACCATATATTTT; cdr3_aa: CASSWQGVGNTIYF
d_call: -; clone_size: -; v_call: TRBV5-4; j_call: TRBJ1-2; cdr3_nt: TGTGCCAGCAGCCTTGGACGGGGTTGGGATGGCTACACCTTC; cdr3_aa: CASSLGRGWDGYTF
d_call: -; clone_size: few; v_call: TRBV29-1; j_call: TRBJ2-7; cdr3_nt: TGCAGCGTTGAATATGGCCCCGGAGGCAACGAGCAGTACTTC; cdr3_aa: CSVEYGPGGNEQYF
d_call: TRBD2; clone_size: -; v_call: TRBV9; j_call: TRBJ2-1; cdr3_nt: TGTGCCAGCAGCGTACTCGGACTAGCGGGGTACAATGAGCAGTTCTTC; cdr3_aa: CASSVLGLAGYNEQFF
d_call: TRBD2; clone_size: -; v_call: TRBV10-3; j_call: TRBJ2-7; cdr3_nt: TGTGCCATCAGTGGGGATCCGGGACTAGCGGAGTACGAGCAGTACTTC; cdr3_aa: CAISGDPGLAEYEQYF
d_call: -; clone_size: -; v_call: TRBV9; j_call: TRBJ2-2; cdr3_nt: TGTGCCAGCACCGTGGGGGGAAACACCGGGGAGCTGTTTTTT; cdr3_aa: CASTVGGNTGELFF
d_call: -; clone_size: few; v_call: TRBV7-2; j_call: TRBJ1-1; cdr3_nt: TGTGCCAGCAGCTTAGGACAGTACACTGAAGCTTTCTTT; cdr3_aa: CASSLGQYTEAFF
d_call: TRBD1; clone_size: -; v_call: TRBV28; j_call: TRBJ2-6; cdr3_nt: TGTGCCAGCAGTGTCTCAGGGGGTACTGGGGCCAACGTCCTGACTTTC; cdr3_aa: CASSVSGGTGANVLTF
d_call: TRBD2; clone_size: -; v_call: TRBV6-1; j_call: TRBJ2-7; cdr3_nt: TGTGCCAGCAGTGAAATAGCGGGAATGGTACCCTACGAGCAGTACTTC; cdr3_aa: CASSEIAGMVPYEQYF
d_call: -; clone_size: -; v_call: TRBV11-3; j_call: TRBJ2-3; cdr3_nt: TGTGCCAGCAGCCTCTATAGCACAGATACGCAGTATTTT; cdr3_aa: CASSLYSTDTQYF
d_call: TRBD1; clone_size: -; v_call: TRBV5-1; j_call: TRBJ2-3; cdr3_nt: TGCGCCAGCAGCCGTGGGGACAGCAGCACAGATACGCAGTATTTT; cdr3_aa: CASSRGDSSTDTQYF
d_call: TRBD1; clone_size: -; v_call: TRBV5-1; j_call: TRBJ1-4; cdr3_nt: TGCGCCAGCAGCCTGGGGGGACAGTCAAATGAAGGTCCCGAAAAACTGTTTTTT; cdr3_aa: CASSLGGQSNEGPEKLFF
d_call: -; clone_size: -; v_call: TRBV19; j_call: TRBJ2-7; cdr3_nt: TGTGCCAGTAGCGAGAAGGGGCTCTCCTCCTACGAGCAGTACTTC; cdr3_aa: CASSEKGLSSYEQYF
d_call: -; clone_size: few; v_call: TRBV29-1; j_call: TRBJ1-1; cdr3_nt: TGCAGCACCCGTTGGGGGGAGAACACTGAAGCTTTCTTT; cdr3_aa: CSTRWGENTEAFF
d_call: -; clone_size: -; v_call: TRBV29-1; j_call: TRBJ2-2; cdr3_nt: TGCAGCGTTGTAAGGGGTTACACCGGGGAGCTGTTTTTT; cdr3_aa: CSVVRGYTGELFF
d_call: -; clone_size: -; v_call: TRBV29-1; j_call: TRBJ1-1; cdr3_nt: TGCAGCGTACGCACACAGGTTAACACTGAAGCTTTCTTT; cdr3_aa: CSVRTQVNTEAFF
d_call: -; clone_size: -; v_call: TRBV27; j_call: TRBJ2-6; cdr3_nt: TGTGCCAGCAGTTTATCGGCCGGGGCTGGGGCCAACGTCCTGACTTTC; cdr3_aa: CASSLSAGAGANVLTF
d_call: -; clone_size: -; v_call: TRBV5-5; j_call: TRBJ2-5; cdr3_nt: TGTGCCAGCAGCTTGGGTCTTCGGACTACTCAAGAGACCCAGTACTTC; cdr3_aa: CASSLGLRTTQETQYF
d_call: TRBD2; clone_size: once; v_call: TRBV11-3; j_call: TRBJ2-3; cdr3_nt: TGTGCCAGCAGCTTAGCCCATCTAGGACGGGGGGAGACAGATACGCAGTATTTT; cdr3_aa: CASSLAHLGRGETDTQYF
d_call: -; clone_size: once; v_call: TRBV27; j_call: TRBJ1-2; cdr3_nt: TGTGCCAGCAGTTCCACAGGCTTACAGGGTCCCTATGGCTACACCTTC; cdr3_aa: CASSSTGLQGPYGYTF
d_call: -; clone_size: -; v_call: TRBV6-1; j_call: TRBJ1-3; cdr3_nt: TGTGCCAGCACCTTCGGGGGAACAACAGGAAACACCATATATTTT; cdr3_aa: CASTFGGTTGNTIYF